The 25 T cell receptor beta chains in this list originate from one sample, sequenced in a study of vaccination and CD4 T cells after COVID-19 (dated by TCRdb to 2021 to 2024). The treatment or condition label here, explained by the study, means: approximately 9-day PBMC culture with coronavirus spike peptide pools or control peptides (ViraFEST assay). These receptors' antigens are unknown. Library preparation used PCR. Sequencing relied on an Illumina iSeq 100. DNA from cultured CD4+ T cells was subjected to TCR sequencing with the Oncomine TCR Beta short-read assay at the Johns Hopkins FTIC core. In TCRdb, the public reads were trimmed at Q25 with fastp and aligned with MiXCR, with productive beta chains retained. Entries that share a CDR3 protein sequence are merged under the most common genes and DNA. The sample table contains roughly 16,000 distinct CDR3 sequences; only one count was recorded for 65% to 85% of them. The ten top clones hold roughly 9.1% of the sample.

This sample comprised CD4+ T cells from blood, cultured in vitro, obtained after SARS-CoV-2 vaccination. These receptor sequences come from a human donor who received a COVID-19 vaccine.

The genes are TRBV19 and TRBJ2-1; TRBD2 is a possible D gene (5 bases). Trimming pared 10 bases from V and 10 bases from J, leaving 20 bases between. CDR3 length: 13 amino acids. In germline, CDR1 is LNHDA, CDR2 SQIVND (reference sequence). CDR3 nucleotide sequence: TGTGCCACCAATCTGGTACTAGGCCCCGAGCAGTTCTTC. Translated: CATNLVLGPEQFF. Variable domain in full (rest from reference TRBV19 and TRBJ2-1): DGGITQSPKYLFRKEGQNVTLSCEQNLNHDAMYWYRQDPGQGLRLIYYSQIVNDFQKGDIAEGYSVSREKKESFPLTVTSAQKNPTAFYLCATNLVLGPEQFFGPGTRLTVL.

This chain links TRBV7-9 with TRBJ1-1, with D maybe TRBD1 (6 bases). The CDR3 has 14 residues. CDR1 is SEHNR and CDR2 is FQNEAQ in the germline V gene (reference sequence). Trimming cost V 0 bases and J 7 bases, with 12 bases left between them. The CDR3 loop is CASSLAGGGGEAFF. The DNA for the CDR3 is TGTGCCAGCAGCTTAGCGGGGGGCGGGGGTGAAGCTTTCTTT. The entire variable domain, with the rest obtained from reference TRBV7-9 and TRBJ1-1, is as follows: DTGVSQNPRHKITKRGQNVTFRCDPISEHNRLYWYRQTLGQGPEFLTYFQNEAQLEKSRLLSDRFSAERPKGSFSTLEIQRTEQGDSAMYLCASSLAGGGGEAFFGQGTRLTVV.

The CDR3 sequence: CASSAEGPETQYF. The CDR3 DNA follows: TGTGCCAGCAGTGCCGAGGGTCCGGAGACCCAGTACTTC. The chain employs TRBV2 and TRBJ2-5; possibly TRBD2 for D (5 bases). Trimming shortened V by 4 bases and J by 5 bases, and 11 bases separated the two germline ends. CDR1 and CDR2 (germline): SNHLY, FYNNEI. The CDR3 loop spans 13 amino acids.

V usage is TRBV30 and J usage is TRBJ1-1; the D is unclear. Per the germline V gene, CDR1 is GTSNPN and CDR2 is SVGIG (reference sequence). CDR3 size: 13 residues. Between the trimmed V and J ends, which lost 2 bases and 2 bases, there was a span of 9 bases. The CDR3 DNA is TGTGCCTGGAGTAAGCTTACTAACACTGAAGCTTTCTTT. Its protein product is CAWSKLTNTEAFF.

The chain couples TRBV24-1 to TRBJ1-1; 10 positions agree with TRBD1. Trimming took 4 bases from V and 3 from J; bases not matched to a gene: 7. The CDR3 length is 16 residues. Germline V gene lookup returns CDR1 KGHDR and CDR2 SFDVKD. CDR3 protein: CATSDGGTGEDTEAFF. CDR3 coding DNA: TGTGCCACCAGTGACGGGGGGACAGGGGAGGACACTGAAGCTTTCTTT.

This sequence joins TRBV20-1 and TRBJ1-2, with D possibly being TRBD1 (5 bases). Per germline, CDR1 DFQATT and CDR2 SNEGSKA (reference sequence). The V end lost 3 bases, the J end lost 8 bases, and 10 bases lay between the germline ends. The CDR3 covers 11 residues. The DNA of the CDR3 is TGCAGTGCTAGTTCCCGGGGCGGCTACACCTTC. Translating gives CSASSRGGYTF.

The V and J genes are TRBV7-9 and TRBJ2-7; unclear D gene. V lost 5 bases, J lost 2 bases, and 7 bases lay in between. This CDR3 is built from 12 residues. CDR1 and CDR2 from the germline V gene are SEHNR and FQNEAQ (reference sequence). The CDR3 DNA reads as TGTGCCAGCAGCCGGTTTACCTACGAGCAGTACTTC. This gives the protein CASSRFTYEQYF.

This clonotype was observed once. The genes are TRBV20-1 and TRBJ1-6, with D maybe TRBD1 (6 bases). Germline CDR1 and CDR2: DFQATT and SNEGSKA (reference sequence). V was pared by 6 bases and J by 6 bases, with 12 bases between. The CDR3 totals 13 residues. This CDR3 reads CSAEGTPNSPLHF. The DNA for the CDR3 is TGCAGTGCCGAGGGGACACCTAATTCACCCCTCCACTTT.

The chain carries TRBV24-1 and TRBJ1-1, with TRBD1 matching 8 bases. CDR3 length: 13 residues. Germline CDR1 KGHDR, CDR2 SFDVKD. Trimming at V came to 4 bases and at J to 9 bases, leaving 6 bases not matched to a gene. The CDR3 coding sequence is TGTGCCACCAGTGAGAAACGGACAGGGAAAGCTTTCTTT. Residues: CATSEKRTGKAFF.

The chain joins TRBV20-1 to TRBJ2-1; 8 bases map to TRBD2. Germline CDR1 DFQATT, CDR2 SNEGSKA (reference sequence). V shed 6 bases and J 0 bases; nucleotides not matched to a gene: 4. This CDR3 is built from 14 residues. The CDR3 nucleotides are TGCAGTGCCAATAGCGGGGCCTCCTACAATGAGCAGTTCTTC. Encoded protein: CSANSGASYNEQFF.

V and J are TRBV30 and TRBJ1-1; no clear D gene. CDR3 length: 11 residues. Between the trimmed V and J ends, which lost 0 bases and 11 bases, there was a span of 10 bases. The germline CDR1 and CDR2 sequences are GTSNPN and SVGIG (reference sequence). As DNA, the CDR3 is TGTGCCTGGAGTGTAGGACCGCACGCTTTCTTT. Translation: CAWSVGPHAFF.

V is TRBV5-1 and J is TRBJ1-2; no clear D. The ends were cut back, 0 bases at V and 2 bases at J, with 5 bases in the middle. CDR1 and CDR2 (germline): SGHRS, YFSETQ. The CDR3 length is 13 residues. CDR3 residues: CASSLGQNYGYTF. CDR3 in DNA: TGCGCCAGCAGCTTGGGACAAAACTATGGCTACACCTTC. The whole variable domain, remainder taken from reference TRBV5-1 and TRBJ1-2, is KAGVTQTPRYLIKTRGQQVTLSCSPISGHRSVSWYQQTPGQGLQFLFEYFSETQRNKGNFPGRFSGRQFSNSRSEMNVSTLELGDSALYLCASSLGQNYGYTFGSGTRLTVV.

V gene TRBV19 combines with J gene TRBJ2-2, with D unresolved. The ends were cut back, 7 bases at V and 7 bases at J, with 10 bases in the middle. There are 12 residues in the CDR3. Germline V lookup: CDR1 LNHDA, CDR2 SQIVND (reference sequence). CDR3 sequence: CASKSDGGELFF. DNA of the CDR3: TGTGCCAGTAAAAGTGATGGCGGGGAGCTGTTTTTT.

The chain couples TRBV7-8 to TRBJ2-5; 8 bases match TRBD2. This CDR3 region has 16 residues. The germline gives CDR1 SGHVS, CDR2 FQNEAQ. J was trimmed by 5 bases and V by 0 bases; bases with no gene match: 8. The CDR3 region is CASSLAGAGAGETQYF. CDR3 coding DNA: TGTGCCAGCAGCTTAGCGGGAGCGGGGGCCGGGGAGACCCAGTACTTC.

This rearrangement joins TRBV2 to TRBJ2-5; D possibly corresponds to TRBD2 (6 bases). This CDR3 comprises 15 residues. The V gene's germline CDR1 is SNHLY and CDR2 FYNNEI. V was pared by 4 bases and J by 2 bases, with 14 bases between. The CDR3 reads CASSVEGQAQETQYF. CDR3 coding DNA: TGTGCCAGCAGTGTGGAGGGGCAGGCTCAAGAGACCCAGTACTTC.

V usage is TRBV19 and J usage is TRBJ1-2; D call uncertain. There are 15 residues in the CDR3. The germline V gene encodes CDR1 LNHDA and CDR2 SQIVND (reference sequence). V lost 4 bases and J lost 0, with 12 bases in between. CDR3 in DNA: TGTGCCAGTAGTAGCGCGACACACGCTAACTATGGCTACACCTTC. Translated: CASSSATHANYGYTF.

The rearrangement uses TRBV3-1 and TRBJ1-5; weak D call: TRBD1 (6 bases). The CDR3 covers 15 residues. V lost 2 bases, J lost 6 bases, and 14 bases lay in between. Germline loops: CDR1 LGHDT, CDR2 YNNKEL (reference sequence). The CDR3: CASSQSPGAGQPQHF. The CDR3 DNA is TGTGCCAGCAGCCAATCCCCGGGGGCCGGTCAGCCCCAGCATTTT.

The chain links TRBV20-1 to TRBJ1-2, with 8 bases fitting TRBD1. Germline CDR1 is DFQATT and CDR2 is SNEGSKA (reference sequence). This CDR3 spans 14 amino acids. After removal of 0 bases from V and 3 bases from J, the junction contained 3 bases not matched to a gene. The CDR3 DNA follows: TGCAGTGCTAGAGATCTGGACAGGGACTATGGCTACACCTTC. It codes for CSARDLDRDYGYTF.

The chain carries TRBV6-1 and TRBJ1-6; D gene ambiguous. Germline V gene data show CDR1 as MNHNS and CDR2 as SASEGT. The CDR3 covers 16 residues. Trimming took 3 bases from V and 0 from J, leaving 9 bases between them. The CDR3 DNA sequence: TGTGCCAGCAGTGACCCCAGTCGCTCCTATAATTCACCCCTCCACTTT. Its protein product is CASSDPSRSYNSPLHF.

CDR3 region: CASSPSGRNSNQPQHF. The CDR3 nucleotides are TGTGCCAGCAGTCCCTCCGGACGGAATAGCAATCAGCCCCAGCATTTT. V is TRBV2 and J is TRBJ1-5; no clear D. The CDR3 loop spans 16 amino acids. V shed 5 bases and J shed 0 bases, with 14 bases lying between them. Germline-derived CDR1 and CDR2 are SNHLY and FYNNEI.

This clonotype is medium-sized. The V call is TRBV5-4, the J call TRBJ2-3; 7 positions match TRBD2. V was clipped by 2 bases and J by 3 bases; unmatched bases: 9. Germline assignment: CDR1 SGHNT and CDR2 YYREEE (reference sequence). The CDR3 loop spans 16 amino acids. The CDR3 DNA is TGTGCCAGCAGCTTAGTAGCGGGTTTGGAAACAGATACGCAGTATTTT. Its protein product is CASSLVAGLETDTQYF.

The chain joins TRBV23-1 to TRBJ1-2; possible D gene TRBD1, 6 bases. TRBV23-1 is reported as an ORF; its role is uncertain. The V end was cut by 2 bases, the J end by 2 bases, with 18 bases between. This CDR3 comprises 17 residues. The CDR3 loop is CASSQMGGQPPNYGYTF. As DNA, the CDR3 is TGCGCCAGCAGTCAAATGGGGGGACAACCCCCCAACTATGGCTACACCTTC.

The chain carries TRBV5-4 and TRBJ2-7, with 9 bases lining up with TRBD1. CDR1 SGHNT and CDR2 YYREEE come from the germline V gene (reference sequence). After removal of 2 bases from V and 5 bases from J, the junction contained 17 bases not matched to a gene. The CDR3 spans 18 residues. DNA for the CDR3: TGTGCCAGCAGCTTAAACCCCCGGGACAGGGAATCTCTGGACGAGCAGTACTTC. Residues: CASSLNPRDRESLDEQYF.

The chain combines TRBV10-2 with TRBJ1-2; 7 positions agree with TRBD1. With V trimmed by 5 bases and J by 8 bases, 5 bases remained unmatched. CDR1 and CDR2 from the germline V gene are WSHSY and SAAADI. The CDR3 is 12 residues long. CDR3 residues: CASSPTGRGYTF. The CDR3 nucleotides read TGCGCCAGCAGTCCGACAGGGCGCGGCTACACCTTC.

Here the CDR3 DNA reads TGCAGTGCTAGAGCAGGAGGAGATAGCAATCAGCCCCAGCATTTT. Its translation is CSARAGGDSNQPQHF. V gene TRBV20-1 combines with J gene TRBJ1-5; D ambiguous. Germline CDR1 DFQATT, CDR2 SNEGSKA (reference sequence). This CDR3 comprises 15 residues. Between the trimmed V and J ends, which lost 1 base and 0 bases, there was a span of 10 bases.